This is a list of T cell receptor beta chains from one sample in a study of cytomegalovirus exposure and HLA in healthy donors. The method was immunoSEQ multiplex PCR; TCRdb's version includes in-frame clones alone and lacks a portion of them. The sample includes under 250,000 clones, approximately 78% of them seen just once. The sequenced sample consisted of PBMCs. The receptors here all came from a woman aged 25 to 39 in good health and CMV-seronegative. Both conserved end residues are part of each CDR3. Fields, in order: CDR3 DNA, CDR3 protein, V gene, D gene, J gene, clone size. A D gene is named only where the DNA matches it firmly. The size of a clone is reported for some rows only, either as once, few or many, or as a class for expanded clones.

CDR3 DNA: TGTGCCAGCAGCTCTTATAGACCGGGAGGCGAGCAGTACTTC
CDR3 protein: CASSSYRPGGEQYF
V gene: TRBV7-2
D gene: TRBD2
J gene: TRBJ2-7
clone size: .

CDR3 DNA: TGTGCCAGCAGCTTTACGGGGGATGGGGCAGATACGCAGTATTTT
CDR3 protein: CASSFTGDGADTQYF
V gene: TRBV11-3
D gene: .
J gene: TRBJ2-3
clone size: .

CDR3 DNA: TGTGCCAGCAGCTTGGCGAGACAGGCCCAAGAAGCTTTCTTT
CDR3 protein: CASSLARQAQEAFF
V gene: TRBV5-4
D gene: .
J gene: TRBJ1-1
clone size: .

CDR3 DNA: TGTGCCAGCAGCTTTCGTTCGAGCGGGAGCTTCGATGAGCAGTTCTTC
CDR3 protein: CASSFRSSGSFDEQFF
V gene: TRBV5-4
D gene: TRBD2
J gene: TRBJ2-1
clone size: .

CDR3 DNA: TGCGCCAGCAGCCAAGGACAGGGGACCTACGAGCAGTACTTC
CDR3 protein: CASSQGQGTYEQYF
V gene: TRBV4-1
D gene: TRBD1
J gene: TRBJ2-7
clone size: once

CDR3 DNA: TGTGCCAGCAGCTCCCCAGGGGCTATTGGAAACACCATATATTTT
CDR3 protein: CASSSPGAIGNTIYF
V gene: TRBV28
D gene: .
J gene: TRBJ1-3
clone size: .

CDR3 DNA: TGTGCCAGCAGCCAAGACGTGGGGGCTTTCAACGAGCAGTACTTC
CDR3 protein: CASSQDVGAFNEQYF
V gene: TRBV14
D gene: .
J gene: TRBJ2-7
clone size: .

CDR3 DNA: TGTGCCAGTAGTGACCGGGGGTTGGGGCCCCAGCATTTT
CDR3 protein: CASSDRGLGPQHF
V gene: TRBV19
D gene: .
J gene: TRBJ1-5
clone size: .

CDR3 DNA: TGTGCCTGGAGTAGCGGGGATACGCAGTATTTT
CDR3 protein: CAWSSGDTQYF
V gene: TRBV30
D gene: .
J gene: TRBJ2-3
clone size: .

CDR3 DNA: TGTGCCAGCAGCTTACCCCACTACAATGAGCAGTTCTTC
CDR3 protein: CASSLPHYNEQFF
V gene: TRBV13
D gene: .
J gene: TRBJ2-1
clone size: .

CDR3 DNA: TGTGCCAGCAGTTTCGATCAGCCCCAGCATTTT
CDR3 protein: CASSFDQPQHF
V gene: TRBV28
D gene: .
J gene: TRBJ1-5
clone size: .

CDR3 DNA: TGTGCCAGCAGCGTTTCCCGGGACTGGTACTACGAGCAGTACTTC
CDR3 protein: CASSVSRDWYYEQYF
V gene: TRBV9
D gene: .
J gene: TRBJ2-7
clone size: .

CDR3 DNA: TGTGCCAGCAGTGACGACAGGGACTATGGCTACACCTTC
CDR3 protein: CASSDDRDYGYTF
V gene: TRBV6-1
D gene: TRBD1
J gene: TRBJ1-2
clone size: few

CDR3 DNA: TGTGCCAGCATCATTGACAGCAGCTCCTACAATGAGCAGTTCTTC
CDR3 protein: CASIIDSSSYNEQFF
V gene: TRBV6-1
D gene: .
J gene: TRBJ2-1
clone size: .

CDR3 DNA: TGTGCCAGCGGAGGCTCTGGGGCCAACGTCCTGACTTTC
CDR3 protein: CASGGSGANVLTF
V gene: TRBV2
D gene: .
J gene: TRBJ2-6
clone size: .

CDR3 DNA: TGCGCCAGCAGCCAAGCTAGCGGGAGGGGCGGAGAGACCCAGTACTTC
CDR3 protein: CASSQASGRGGETQYF
V gene: TRBV4-1
D gene: TRBD2
J gene: TRBJ2-5
clone size: few

CDR3 DNA: TGTGCTAGTGGTTTGGTTCTCTCCCGCTCTGGAAACACCATATATTTT
CDR3 protein: CASGLVLSRSGNTIYF
V gene: TRBV12-5
D gene: .
J gene: TRBJ1-3
clone size: .

CDR3 DNA: TGCGCCAGCAGCTGGGGCCTCACAGGGTCGCAGGATGGCTACACCTTC
CDR3 protein: CASSWGLTGSQDGYTF
V gene: TRBV5-1
D gene: .
J gene: TRBJ1-2
clone size: .

CDR3 DNA: TGTGCCAGCAGCCCTCCGAGAAGGGGGCTTAATGAGCAGTTCTTC
CDR3 protein: CASSPPRRGLNEQFF
V gene: TRBV14
D gene: TRBD1
J gene: TRBJ2-1
clone size: few

CDR3 DNA: TGTGCCACCAGCAGAGAGACAGGGTATGGCTACACCTTC
CDR3 protein: CATSRETGYGYTF
V gene: TRBV15
D gene: TRBD1
J gene: TRBJ1-2
clone size: .

CDR3 DNA: TGTGCCAGCAGTGAAGTACTAGGGTCACATAATTCACCCCTCCACTTT
CDR3 protein: CASSEVLGSHNSPLHF
V gene: TRBV6-1
D gene: .
J gene: TRBJ1-6
clone size: many

CDR3 DNA: TGTGCCAGCAGGACAACGCAAGGAAAACTGTTTTTT
CDR3 protein: CASRTTQGKLFF
V gene: TRBV28
D gene: .
J gene: TRBJ1-4
clone size: once

CDR3 DNA: TGTGCCAGCAGCCAAGGGGGGGGCTACGAGCAGTACTTC
CDR3 protein: CASSQGGGYEQYF
V gene: TRBV6-5
D gene: .
J gene: TRBJ2-7
clone size: .

CDR3 DNA: TGCGCCAGCAGCTTGTCACTAGCGGGAACAGGCGATGAGCAGTTCTTC
CDR3 protein: CASSLSLAGTGDEQFF
V gene: TRBV5-1
D gene: TRBD2
J gene: TRBJ2-1
clone size: .

CDR3 DNA: TGTGCCAGCAGCACCACAGTGGTCCAAGAGACCCAGTACTTC
CDR3 protein: CASSTTVVQETQYF
V gene: TRBV6-6
D gene: .
J gene: TRBJ2-5
clone size: .

CDR3 DNA: TGCGCCAGCAGCCAAGCGAGGGTCCTCATGAACACTGAAGCTTTCTTT
CDR3 protein: CASSQARVLMNTEAFF
V gene: TRBV4-1
D gene: .
J gene: TRBJ1-1
clone size: .

CDR3 DNA: TGTGCCAGCTCCGGACTGGAGGGCTACACCTTC
CDR3 protein: CASSGLEGYTF
V gene: TRBV28
D gene: .
J gene: TRBJ1-2
clone size: once

CDR3 DNA: TGTGCCAGTAGTACTGGGACAGTTCCGAACACTGAAGCTTTCTTT
CDR3 protein: CASSTGTVPNTEAFF
V gene: TRBV19
D gene: TRBD1
J gene: TRBJ1-1
clone size: few

CDR3 DNA: TGTGCCAGCAGACCCCCGGGACTAGTTGGGGATACGCAGTATTTT
CDR3 protein: CASRPPGLVGDTQYF
V gene: TRBV6-1
D gene: TRBD2
J gene: TRBJ2-3
clone size: .

CDR3 DNA: TGTGCCAGCAAGGAGGACAGTACAGCGGTTCAACTGTTTTTT
CDR3 protein: CASKEDSTAVQLFF
V gene: TRBV2
D gene: .
J gene: TRBJ1-4
clone size: few